What follows describes a single T cell receptor beta chain. The data were obtained in a study of control samples from healthy donors and cancer patients. Using immunoSEQ multiplex PCR, the repertoire was profiled, and TCRdb retains in-frame clones only, with some absent. The repertoire holds 120,000 to 150,000 clones, with roughly 89% as singletons. The CDR3 contains 15 residues. The V end was cut by 1 base, the J end by 0 bases, with 9 bases between. CDR1 and CDR2 from the germline V gene are SGHAT and FQNNGV. Specimen: blood. The source is a man younger than 45 in good health. V usage is TRBV11-2 and J usage is TRBJ1-1; D perhaps matches TRBD1 (5 bases). The DNA of the CDR3 is TGTGCCAGCAGCTTAGTTGCAGGGCTGAACACTGAAGCTTTCTTT. Its translation is CASSLVAGLNTEAFF.